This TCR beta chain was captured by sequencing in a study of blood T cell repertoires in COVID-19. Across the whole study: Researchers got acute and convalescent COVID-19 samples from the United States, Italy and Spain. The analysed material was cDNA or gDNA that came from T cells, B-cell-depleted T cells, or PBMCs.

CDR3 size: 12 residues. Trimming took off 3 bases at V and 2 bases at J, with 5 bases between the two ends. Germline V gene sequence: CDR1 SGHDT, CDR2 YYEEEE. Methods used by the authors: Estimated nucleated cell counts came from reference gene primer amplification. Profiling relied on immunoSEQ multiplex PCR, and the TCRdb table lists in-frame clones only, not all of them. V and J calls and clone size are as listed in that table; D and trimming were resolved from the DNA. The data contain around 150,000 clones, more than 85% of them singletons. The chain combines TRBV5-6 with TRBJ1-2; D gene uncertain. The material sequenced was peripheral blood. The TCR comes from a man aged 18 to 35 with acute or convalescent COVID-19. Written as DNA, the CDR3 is TGTGCCAGCAGCTCACAAAACTATGGCTACACCTTC. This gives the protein CASSSQNYGYTF.